The sequence of this T cell receptor (beta chain) was determined in a study of blood T cells in healthy people across ages. Study conclusions and caveats: Greater diversity and more naive CD4+ cells were seen in long-lived donors than in aged donors. The unsorted PBMCs prevented any conclusive comparison of naive versus antigen-experienced cells.

The CDR3 runs to 17 residues. The germline V and J ends were trimmed by 2 bases and 4 bases, with 18 bases remaining between them. The germline V gene encodes CDR1 MNHNS and CDR2 SASEGT. For every donor, a draw yielded around 10 milliliters of peripheral blood. Worth noting for this clonotype: Its target is unknown.

Then a second PCR, running about 6 to 11 cycles, was carried out with a sample-barcoded 5' primer and a J-beta primer mix. Each cDNA was tagged by a template-switch adaptor containing 12 random nucleotides. TCRdb passed the 5' RACE reads through MiXCR, listing each CDR3 protein once. The sample holds roughly 1.6 million distinct CDR3 sequences, 30% to 40% seen once. This sequence was found in a woman in her 30s in good health. Sample: blood. The J gene is TRBJ2-4, the V gene TRBV6-1; D is unresolved. The CDR3 DNA reads as TGTGCCAGCAGTGAAAGTCCGTATAATTTATCTAAAAACATTCAGTACTTC. This sequence encodes CASSESPYNLSKNIQYF.